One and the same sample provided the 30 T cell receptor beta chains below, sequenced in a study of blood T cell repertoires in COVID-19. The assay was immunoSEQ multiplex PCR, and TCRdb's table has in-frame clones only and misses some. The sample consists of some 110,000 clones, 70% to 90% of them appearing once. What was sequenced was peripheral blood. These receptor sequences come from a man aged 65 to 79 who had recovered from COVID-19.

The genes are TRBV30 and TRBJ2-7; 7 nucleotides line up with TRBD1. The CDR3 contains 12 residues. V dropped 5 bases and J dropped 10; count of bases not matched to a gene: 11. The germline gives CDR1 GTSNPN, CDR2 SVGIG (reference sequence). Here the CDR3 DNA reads TGTGCCTGGTCCACAGGGACAGCTTACCAGTACTTC. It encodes CAWSTGTAYQYF.

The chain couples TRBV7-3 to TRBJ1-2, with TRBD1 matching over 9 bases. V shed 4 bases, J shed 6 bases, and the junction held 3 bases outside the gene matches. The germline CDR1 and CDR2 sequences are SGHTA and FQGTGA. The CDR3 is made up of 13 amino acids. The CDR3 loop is CASSSGTGNGYTF. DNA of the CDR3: TGTGCCAGCAGCTCCGGGACAGGGAATGGCTACACCTTC.

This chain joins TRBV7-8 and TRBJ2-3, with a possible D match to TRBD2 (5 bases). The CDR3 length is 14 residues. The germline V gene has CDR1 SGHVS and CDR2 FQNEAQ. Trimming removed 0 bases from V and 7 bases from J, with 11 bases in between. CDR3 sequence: CASSLAGEVYTQYF. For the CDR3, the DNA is TGTGCCAGCAGCTTAGCGGGAGAGGTCTATACGCAGTATTTT.

The CDR3 sequence: CASSSGTGNIYTF. CDR3 nucleotide sequence: TGCGCCAGCAGCTCCGGGACAGGGAATATCTACACCTTC. The chain is built from TRBV5-1 and TRBJ1-2; 9 bases are a match to TRBD1. V was clipped by 3 bases and J by 10 bases; unmatched bases: 7. Germline V gene sequence: CDR1 SGHRS, CDR2 YFSETQ. The CDR3 runs 13 residues.

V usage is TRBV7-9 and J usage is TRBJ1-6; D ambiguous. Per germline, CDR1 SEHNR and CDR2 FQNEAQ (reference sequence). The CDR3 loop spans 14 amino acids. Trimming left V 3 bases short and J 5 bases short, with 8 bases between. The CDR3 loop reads CASSLAGNNSPLHF. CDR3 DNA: TGTGCCAGCAGCTTGGCCGGGAATAATTCACCCCTCCACTTT.

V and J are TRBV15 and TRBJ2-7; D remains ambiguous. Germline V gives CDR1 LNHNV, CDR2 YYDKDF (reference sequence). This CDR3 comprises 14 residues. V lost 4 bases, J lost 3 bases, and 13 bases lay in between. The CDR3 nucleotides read TGTGCCACCAGCAAGCGACTGGCCTACTACGAGCAGTACTTC. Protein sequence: CATSKRLAYYEQYF. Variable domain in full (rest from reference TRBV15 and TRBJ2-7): DAMVIQNPRYQVTQFGKPVTLSCSQTLNHNVMYWYQQKSSQAPKLLFHYYDKDFNNEADTPDNFQSRRPNTSFCFLDIRSPGLGDTAMYLCATSKRLAYYEQYFGPGTRLTVT.

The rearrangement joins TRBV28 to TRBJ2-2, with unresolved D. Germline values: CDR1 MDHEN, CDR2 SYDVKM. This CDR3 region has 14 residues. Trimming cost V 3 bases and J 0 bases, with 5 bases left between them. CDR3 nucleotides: TGTGCCAGCAGTTTCCCTGCGAACACCGGGGAGCTGTTTTTT. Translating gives CASSFPANTGELFF.

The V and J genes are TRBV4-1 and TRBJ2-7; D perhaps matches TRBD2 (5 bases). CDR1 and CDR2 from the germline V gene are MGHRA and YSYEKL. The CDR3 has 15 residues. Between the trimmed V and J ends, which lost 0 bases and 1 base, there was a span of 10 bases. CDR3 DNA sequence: TGCGCCAGCAGCCAAGATTGGACTGCATCCTACGAGCAGTACTTC. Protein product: CASSQDWTASYEQYF.

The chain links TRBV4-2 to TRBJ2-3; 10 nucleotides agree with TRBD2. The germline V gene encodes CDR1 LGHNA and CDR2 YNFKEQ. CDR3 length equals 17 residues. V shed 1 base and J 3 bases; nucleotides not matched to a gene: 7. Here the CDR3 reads CASSQGGIAGGTDTQYF. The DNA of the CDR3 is TGTGCCAGCAGCCAAGGCGGGATAGCGGGAGGAACAGATACGCAGTATTTT.

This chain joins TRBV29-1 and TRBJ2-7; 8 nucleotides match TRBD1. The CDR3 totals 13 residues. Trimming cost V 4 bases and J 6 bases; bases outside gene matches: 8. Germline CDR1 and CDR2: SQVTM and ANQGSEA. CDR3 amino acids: CSVARGQGAEQYF. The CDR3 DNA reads TGCAGCGTTGCCAGAGGACAGGGTGCCGAGCAGTACTTC.

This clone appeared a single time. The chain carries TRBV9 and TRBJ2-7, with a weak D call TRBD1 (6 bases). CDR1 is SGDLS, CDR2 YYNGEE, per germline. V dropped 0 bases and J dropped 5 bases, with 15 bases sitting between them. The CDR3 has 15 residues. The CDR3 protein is CASSVAGTTGDEQYF. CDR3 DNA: TGTGCCAGCAGCGTAGCTGGGACAACCGGGGACGAGCAGTACTTC.

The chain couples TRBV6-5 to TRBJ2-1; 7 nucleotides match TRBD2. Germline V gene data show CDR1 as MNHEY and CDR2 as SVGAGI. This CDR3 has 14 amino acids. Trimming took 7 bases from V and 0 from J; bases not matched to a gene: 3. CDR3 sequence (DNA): TGTGCCAGCACCAGGACTAGCTCCTACAATGAGCAGTTCTTC. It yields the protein CASTRTSSYNEQFF.

The CDR3 protein is CASSALGQAGELFF. Written as DNA, the CDR3 is TGCGCCAGCAGCGCCCTTGGACAGGCCGGGGAGCTGTTTTTT. V and J are TRBV5-1 and TRBJ2-2, with 7 positions matching TRBD1. V shed 4 bases, J shed 6 bases, and the junction held 6 bases outside the gene matches. The CDR3 runs 14 residues. Germline V lookup: CDR1 SGHRS, CDR2 YFSETQ.

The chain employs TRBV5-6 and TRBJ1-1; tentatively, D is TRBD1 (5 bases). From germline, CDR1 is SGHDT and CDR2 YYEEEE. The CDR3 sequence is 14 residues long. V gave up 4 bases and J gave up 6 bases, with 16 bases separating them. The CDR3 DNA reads TGTGCCAGCAGCCTATGGGTTTTAGGGGCTGAAGCTTTCTTT. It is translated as CASSLWVLGAEAFF. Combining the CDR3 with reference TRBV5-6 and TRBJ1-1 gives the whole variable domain DAGVTQSPTHLIKTRGQQVTLRCSPKSGHDTVSWYQQALGQGPQFIFQYYEEEERQRGNFPDRFSGHQFPNYSSELNVNALLLGDSALYLCASSLWVLGAEAFFGQGTRLTVV.

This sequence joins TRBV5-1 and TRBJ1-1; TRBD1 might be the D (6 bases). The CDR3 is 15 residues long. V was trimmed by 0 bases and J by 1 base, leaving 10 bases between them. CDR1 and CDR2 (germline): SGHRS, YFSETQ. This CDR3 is CASSLGVGGNTEAFF. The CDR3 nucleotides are TGCGCCAGCAGCTTGGGTGTAGGGGGGAACACTGAAGCTTTCTTT.

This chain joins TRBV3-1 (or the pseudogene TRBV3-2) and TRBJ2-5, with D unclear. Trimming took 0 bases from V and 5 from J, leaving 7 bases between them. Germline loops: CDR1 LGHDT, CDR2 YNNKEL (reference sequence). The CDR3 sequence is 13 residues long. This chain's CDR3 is CASSQDGAETQYF. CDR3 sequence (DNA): TGTGCCAGCAGCCAAGACGGTGCGGAGACCCAGTACTTC.

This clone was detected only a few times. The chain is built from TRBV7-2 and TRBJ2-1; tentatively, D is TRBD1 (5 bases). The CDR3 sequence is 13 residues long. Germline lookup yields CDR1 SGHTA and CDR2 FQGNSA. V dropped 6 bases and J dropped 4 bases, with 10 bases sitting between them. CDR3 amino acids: CASRPTDYNEQFF. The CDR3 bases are TGTGCCAGCAGGCCGACAGATTACAATGAGCAGTTCTTC.

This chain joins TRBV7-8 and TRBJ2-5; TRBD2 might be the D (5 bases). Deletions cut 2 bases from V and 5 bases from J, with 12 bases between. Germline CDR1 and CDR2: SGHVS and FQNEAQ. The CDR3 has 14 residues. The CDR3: CASSLRGAGETQYF. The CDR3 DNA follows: TGTGCCAGCAGCTTACGGGGAGCCGGGGAGACCCAGTACTTC.

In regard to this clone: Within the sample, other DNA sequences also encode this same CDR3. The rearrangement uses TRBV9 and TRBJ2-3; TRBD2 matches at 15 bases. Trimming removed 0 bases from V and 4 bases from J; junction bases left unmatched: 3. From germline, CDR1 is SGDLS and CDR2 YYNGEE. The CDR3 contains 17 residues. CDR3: CASSVAGTSGGSDTQYF. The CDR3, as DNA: TGTGCCAGCAGCGTAGCCGGGACTAGCGGGGGGTCAGATACGCAGTATTTT.

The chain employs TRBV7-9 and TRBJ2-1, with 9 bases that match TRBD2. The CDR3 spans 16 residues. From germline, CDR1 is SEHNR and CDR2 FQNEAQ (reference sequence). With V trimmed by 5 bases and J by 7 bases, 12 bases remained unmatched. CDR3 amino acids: CASSQVGLAGSNEQFF. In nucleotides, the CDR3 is TGTGCCAGCAGCCAGGTGGGGCTAGCGGGGAGTAATGAGCAGTTCTTC.

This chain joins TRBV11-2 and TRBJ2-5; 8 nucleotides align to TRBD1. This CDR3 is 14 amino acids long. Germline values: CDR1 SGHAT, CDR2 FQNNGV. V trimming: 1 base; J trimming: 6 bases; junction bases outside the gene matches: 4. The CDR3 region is CASSLAGGGKTQYF. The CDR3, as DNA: TGTGCCAGCAGCTTAGCAGGGGGCGGAAAGACCCAGTACTTC.

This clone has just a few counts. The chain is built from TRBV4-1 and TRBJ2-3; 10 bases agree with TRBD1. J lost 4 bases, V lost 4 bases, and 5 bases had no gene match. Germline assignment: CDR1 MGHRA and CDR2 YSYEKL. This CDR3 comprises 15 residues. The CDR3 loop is CASSRAGQGSDTQYF. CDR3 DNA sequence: TGCGCCAGCAGCCGGGCGGGACAGGGGTCAGATACGCAGTATTTT.

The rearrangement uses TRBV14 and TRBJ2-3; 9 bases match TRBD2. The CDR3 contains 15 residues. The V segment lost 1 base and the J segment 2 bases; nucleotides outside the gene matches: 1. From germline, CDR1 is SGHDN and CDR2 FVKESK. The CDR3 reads CASSQGGRATDTQYF. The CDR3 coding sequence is TGTGCCAGCAGCCAAGGCGGGAGGGCCACAGATACGCAGTATTTT.

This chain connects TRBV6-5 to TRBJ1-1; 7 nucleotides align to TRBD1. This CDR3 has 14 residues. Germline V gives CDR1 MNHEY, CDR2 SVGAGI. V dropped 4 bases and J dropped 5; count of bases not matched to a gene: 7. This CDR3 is CASSLTGEETEAFF. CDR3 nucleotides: TGTGCCAGCAGTTTAACAGGGGAGGAAACTGAAGCTTTCTTT.

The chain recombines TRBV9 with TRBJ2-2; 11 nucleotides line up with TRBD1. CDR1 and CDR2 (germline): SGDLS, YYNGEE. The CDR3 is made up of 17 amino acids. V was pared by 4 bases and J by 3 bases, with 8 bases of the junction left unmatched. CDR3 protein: CASSHSLDRGHTGELFF. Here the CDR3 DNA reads TGTGCCAGCAGCCATTCTTTGGACAGGGGGCACACCGGGGAGCTGTTTTTT.

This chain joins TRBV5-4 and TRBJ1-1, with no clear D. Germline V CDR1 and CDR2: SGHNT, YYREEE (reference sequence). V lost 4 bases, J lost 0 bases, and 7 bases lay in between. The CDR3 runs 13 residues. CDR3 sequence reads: CASSPRMNTEAFF. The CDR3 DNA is TGTGCCAGCAGCCCGCGTATGAACACTGAAGCTTTCTTT. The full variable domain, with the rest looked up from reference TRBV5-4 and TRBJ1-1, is ETGVTQSPTHLIKTRGQQVTLRCSSQSGHNTVSWYQQALGQGPQFIFQYYREEENGRGNFPPRFSGLQFPNYSSELNVNALELDDSALYLCASSPRMNTEAFFGQGTRLTVV.

The CDR3 DNA sequence: TGTGCCAGCATCTCCGACAGGGGGAACACTGAAGCTTTCTTT. This encodes CASISDRGNTEAFF. The chain recombines TRBV6-6 with TRBJ1-1, with 8 bases matching TRBD1. V shed 7 bases, J shed 1 base, and the junction held 5 bases outside the gene matches. This CDR3 contains 14 residues. Germline V CDR1 and CDR2: MNHNY, SVGAGI (reference sequence).

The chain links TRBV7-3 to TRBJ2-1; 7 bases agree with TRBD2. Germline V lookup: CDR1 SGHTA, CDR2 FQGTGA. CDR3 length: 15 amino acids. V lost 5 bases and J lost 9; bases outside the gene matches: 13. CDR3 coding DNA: TGTGCCAGCAGCCCTCCCCCCGGGACTACGGGTGAGCAGTTCTTC. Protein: CASSPPPGTTGEQFF.

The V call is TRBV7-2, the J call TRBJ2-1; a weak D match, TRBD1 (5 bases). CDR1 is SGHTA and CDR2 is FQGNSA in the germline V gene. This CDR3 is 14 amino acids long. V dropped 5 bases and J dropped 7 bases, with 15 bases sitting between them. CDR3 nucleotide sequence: TGTGCCAGCAGCCCAAGGTTAAACAGGAATGAGCAGTTCTTC. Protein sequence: CASSPRLNRNEQFF.

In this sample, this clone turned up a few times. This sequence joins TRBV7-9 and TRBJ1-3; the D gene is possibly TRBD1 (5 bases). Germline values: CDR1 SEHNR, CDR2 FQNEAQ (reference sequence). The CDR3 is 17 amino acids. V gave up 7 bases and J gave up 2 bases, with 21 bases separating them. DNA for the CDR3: TGTGCCAGCACCCCGGTTGGGGGGGTAATCCCTGGAAACACCATATATTTT. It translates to CASTPVGGVIPGNTIYF.